These 18 T cell receptor beta chains were sequenced from one sample in a study of cytomegalovirus exposure and HLA in healthy donors. The primer mix had 60 Vbeta and 13 Jbeta primers. Sequencing was performed with immunoSEQ multiplex PCR; in TCRdb, only in-frame clones are kept and a portion is missing. The data show under 200,000 clones, with approximately 80% seen just once and 2% to 2.5% held by the top ten. The material sequenced was PBMCs. All receptors come from a man aged 45 to 65 in good health and CMV-seropositive.

The chain is built from TRBV4-3 and TRBJ2-7, with D maybe TRBD1 (6 bases). There are 15 residues in the CDR3. V shed 2 bases and J shed 2 bases, with 13 bases lying between them. Looked up from germline, CDR1 is LGHNA and CDR2 is YSLEER. The CDR3 sequence: CASSQQTGSPYEQYF. Here the CDR3 DNA reads TGCGCCAGCAGCCAACAAACAGGGAGCCCCTACGAGCAGTACTTC.

This chain links TRBV6-6 with TRBJ1-6; 7 nucleotides agree with TRBD1. The germline CDR1 and CDR2 sequences are MNHNY and SVGAGI (reference sequence). CDR3 size: 12 residues. As DNA, the CDR3 is TGTGCAGTACAGGGGCGGGATTCACCCCTCCACTTT. Its protein product is CAVQGRDSPLHF.

The genes are TRBV7-2 and TRBJ2-7; a possible D gene is TRBD1 (5 bases). The CDR3 loop spans 15 amino acids. CDR1 and CDR2 (germline): SGHTA, FQGNSA. Trimming took off 1 base at V and 0 bases at J, with 10 bases between the two ends. For the CDR3, the DNA is TGTGCCAGCAGCTTAGTCAGGGTCCCCTCCTACGAGCAGTACTTC. Its protein product is CASSLVRVPSYEQYF.

V is TRBV5-6 and J is TRBJ1-1, with D perhaps TRBD1 (6 bases). CDR1 and CDR2 from the germline V gene are SGHDT and YYEEEE. Deletions cut 4 bases from V and 7 bases from J, with 14 bases between. CDR3 length: 13 amino acids. The CDR3 reads CASSDPRGGEAFF. CDR3 DNA: TGTGCCAGCAGCGATCCCAGAGGGGGTGAAGCTTTCTTT.

The chain recombines TRBV7-9 with TRBJ1-5; 11 bases agree with TRBD1. Trimming removed 5 bases from V and 2 bases from J; junction bases left unmatched: 11. The CDR3 contains 18 residues. Germline CDR1 is SEHNR and CDR2 is FQNEAQ (reference sequence). CDR3 nucleotides: TGTGCCAGCAGCACCGGGACAGGGGGAGGCCTGGGCAATCAGCCCCAGCATTTT. Amino acids: CASSTGTGGGLGNQPQHF.

V gene TRBV6-1 combines with J gene TRBJ1-2; D is uncertain. The CDR3 covers 12 residues. Trimming took off 7 bases at V and 8 bases at J, with 14 bases between the two ends. CDR1 is MNHNS, CDR2 SASEGT, per germline. CDR3 bases: TGTGCCAGCACCCGATCACTCGAAGGCTACACCTTC. Translated: CASTRSLEGYTF.

The chain links TRBV5-1 to TRBJ1-1; 7 nucleotides line up with TRBD1. CDR3 length: 15 amino acids. V lost 0 bases to trimming and J lost 1 base; unmatched junction nucleotides: 3. Germline CDR1 SGHRS, CDR2 YFSETQ. CDR3 sequence (DNA): TGCGCCAGCAGCTTGGGGGACAGTGGGAACACTGAAGCTTTCTTT. This translates into CASSLGDSGNTEAFF.

In this sample, this clone turned up once. This CDR3 reads CASSLRGGSYNEQFF. The CDR3 DNA follows: TGTGCCAGCAGTTTAAGAGGGGGCTCCTACAATGAGCAGTTCTTC. The chain has TRBV28 and TRBJ2-1; a weak D match, TRBD1 (6 bases). The CDR3 runs 15 residues. Trimming stripped 2 bases from V and 0 bases from J, with 8 bases between. Germline V gene sequence: CDR1 MDHEN, CDR2 SYDVKM. Based on the CDR3 plus reference TRBV28 and TRBJ2-1, the full variable domain is DVKVTQSSRYLVKRTGEKVFLECVQDMDHENMFWYRQDPGLGLRLIYFSYDVKMKEKGDIPEGYSVSREKKERFSLILESASTNQTSMYLCASSLRGGSYNEQFFGPGTRLTVL.

The chain links TRBV2 to TRBJ1-5; D gene ambiguous. The V end was cut by 4 bases, the J end by 0 bases, with 13 bases between. Germline V lookup: CDR1 SNHLY, CDR2 FYNNEI. CDR3 size: 16 residues. DNA for the CDR3: TGTGCCAGCAGTGTCGGGAGCCCACATAGCAATCAGCCCCAGCATTTT. Amino acids: CASSVGSPHSNQPQHF.

The chain employs TRBV5-5 and TRBJ2-1; 10 bases line up with TRBD2. Germline V CDR1 and CDR2: SGHKS, YYEKEE (reference sequence). This CDR3 has 15 residues. V gave up 6 bases and J gave up 1 base; unmatched junction bases: 4. Written as DNA, the CDR3 is TGTGCCAGCACCCGGGGACTAGCGTCCTACAATGAGCAGTTCTTC. Translated: CASTRGLASYNEQFF.

This clone was observed a few times. The rearrangement uses TRBV7-9 and TRBJ1-2; 8 bases line up with TRBD1. In germline, CDR1 is SEHNR, CDR2 FQNEAQ (reference sequence). The trim removed 7 bases at V and 8 bases at J, leaving 12 bases unmatched. The CDR3 has 14 amino acids. For the CDR3, the DNA is TGTGCCAGCACCGTCGACAGGGGATTGATCGGCTACACCTTC. It codes for CASTVDRGLIGYTF.

This clone was seen a handful of times. The V gene is TRBV11-2, the J gene TRBJ2-7; a weak D match, TRBD1 (6 bases). CDR3 length: 14 residues. Germline loops: CDR1 SGHAT, CDR2 FQNNGV. V lost 5 bases to trimming and J lost 12 bases, with 23 bases between them. DNA for the CDR3: TGTGCCAGCAGCCCGGCAGGGGCAGGATGGATTAGGTACTTC. As protein: CASSPAGAGWIRYF. Complete variable domain (other parts from reference TRBV11-2 and TRBJ2-7): EAGVAQSPRYKIIEKRQSVAFWCNPISGHATLYWYQQILGQGPKLLIQFQNNGVVDDSQLPKDRFSAERLKGVDSTLKIQPAKLEDSAVYLCASSPAGAGWIRYFGPGTRLTVT.

This clone was seen more than once but under ten times. This chain uses TRBV30 with TRBJ2-5; possibly TRBD1 for D (6 bases). The J call is uncertain, as TRBJ2-7 better fits the DNA end. Germline-derived CDR1 and CDR2 are GTSNPN and SVGIG (reference sequence). This CDR3 spans 14 amino acids. CDR3 bases: TGTGCCTGGAGTGTACTTGGCAGGGGCGGCGAGCAGTACTTC. It encodes CAWSVLGRGGEQYF.

This chain connects TRBV11-2 to TRBJ2-3; 10 positions match TRBD2. V gave up 1 base and J gave up 2 bases; unmatched junction bases: 6. This CDR3 comprises 17 residues. Germline CDR1 SGHAT, CDR2 FQNNGV. Written as DNA, the CDR3 is TGTGCCAGCAGCTTAGTTTCCAGCGGGGGGGCCACAGATACGCAGTATTTT. Translation: CASSLVSSGGATDTQYF.

The rearrangement uses TRBV6-6 and TRBJ2-7; a weak D match, TRBD2 (6 bases). V gave up 8 bases and J gave up 3 bases, with 14 bases separating them. Per germline, CDR1 MNHNY and CDR2 SVGAGI (reference sequence). This CDR3 has 13 residues. CDR3: CASGGPGSYEQYF. The CDR3 DNA is TGTGCCAGCGGCGGGCCCGGGAGCTACGAGCAGTACTTC.

V and J are TRBV7-9 and TRBJ2-3; TRBD2 matches at 7 bases. Trimming cost V 2 bases and J 3 bases; bases outside gene matches: 2. From germline, CDR1 is SEHNR and CDR2 FQNEAQ (reference sequence). The CDR3 length is 14 residues. As DNA, the CDR3 is TGTGCCAGCAGCTTATCCGGGGGGACAGATACGCAGTATTTT. This translates into CASSLSGGTDTQYF. The full variable domain, in which reference TRBV7-9 and TRBJ2-3 provide the parts outside the CDR3, is DTGVSQNPRHKITKRGQNVTFRCDPISEHNRLYWYRQTLGQGPEFLTYFQNEAQLEKSRLLSDRFSAERPKGSFSTLEIQRTEQGDSAMYLCASSLSGGTDTQYFGPGTRLTVL.

This clone showed up just a few times. The junction shows a germline mismatch at one end, possibly a read error. The rearrangement links TRBV20-1 to TRBJ2-7; a weak D match, TRBD2 (5 bases). This CDR3 comprises 9 residues. Germline assignment: CDR1 DFQATT and CDR2 SNEGSKA (reference sequence). CDR3: CSAGRTPNF. The DNA for the CDR3 is TGCAGTGCCGGGCGGACTCCTAACTTC.

The CDR3 protein is CASGRTGDDRSYGYTF. Here the CDR3 DNA reads TGTGCTAGTGGCCGGACAGGAGACGATAGGAGTTATGGCTACACCTTC. The V and J genes are TRBV12-5 and TRBJ1-2, with 7 bases aligning to TRBD1. This CDR3 contains 16 residues. J gave up 5 bases and V 6 bases, and 15 bases lay outside the gene matches. Germline lookup yields CDR1 LGHNT and CDR2 FRNRAP. The full variable domain, completed using reference TRBV12-5 and TRBJ1-2, is DARVTQTPRHKVTEMGQEVTMRCQPILGHNTVFWYRQTMMQGLELLAYFRNRAPLDDSGMPKDRFSAEMPDATLATLKIQPSEPRDSAVYFCASGRTGDDRSYGYTFGSGTRLTVV.